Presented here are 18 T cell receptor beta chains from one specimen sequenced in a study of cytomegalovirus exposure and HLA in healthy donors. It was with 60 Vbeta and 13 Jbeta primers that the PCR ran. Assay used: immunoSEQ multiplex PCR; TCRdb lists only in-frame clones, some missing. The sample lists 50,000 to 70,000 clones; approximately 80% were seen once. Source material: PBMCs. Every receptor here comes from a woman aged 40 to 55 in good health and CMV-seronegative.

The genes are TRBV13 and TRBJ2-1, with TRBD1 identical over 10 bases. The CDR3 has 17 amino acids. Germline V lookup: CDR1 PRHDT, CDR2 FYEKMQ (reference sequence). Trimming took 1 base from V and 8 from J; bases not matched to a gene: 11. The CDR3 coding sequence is TGTGCCAGCAGCTTAGTAGAGGGGACAGGGGTTACCGATGAGCAGTTCTTC. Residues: CASSLVEGTGVTDEQFF.

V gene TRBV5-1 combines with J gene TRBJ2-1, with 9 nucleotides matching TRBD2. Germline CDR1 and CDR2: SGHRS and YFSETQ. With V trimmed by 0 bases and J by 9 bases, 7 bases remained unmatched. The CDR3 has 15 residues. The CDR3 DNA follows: TGCGCCAGCAGCTTGGGGGTAGCGGGAGCCGGTGAGCAGTTCTTC. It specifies CASSLGVAGAGEQFF.

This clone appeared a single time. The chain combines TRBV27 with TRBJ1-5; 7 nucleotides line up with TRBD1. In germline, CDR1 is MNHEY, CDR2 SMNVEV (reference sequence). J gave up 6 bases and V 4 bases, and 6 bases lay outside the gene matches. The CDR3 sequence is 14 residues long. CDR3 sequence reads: CASSWDSRFQPQHF. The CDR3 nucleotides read TGTGCCAGCAGTTGGGACAGCCGCTTTCAGCCCCAGCATTTT.

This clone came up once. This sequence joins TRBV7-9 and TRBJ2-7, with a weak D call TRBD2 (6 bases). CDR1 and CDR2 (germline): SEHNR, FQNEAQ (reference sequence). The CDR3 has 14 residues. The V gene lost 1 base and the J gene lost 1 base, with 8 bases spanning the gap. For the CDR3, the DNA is TGTGCCAGCAGCTTAGGGGCGGGGTCCTACGAGCAGTACTTC. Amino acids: CASSLGAGSYEQYF.

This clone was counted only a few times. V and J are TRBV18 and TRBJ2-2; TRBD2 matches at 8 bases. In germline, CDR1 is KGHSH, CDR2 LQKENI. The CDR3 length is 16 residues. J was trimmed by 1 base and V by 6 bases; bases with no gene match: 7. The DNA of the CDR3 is TGTGCCAGCTCTGCGACTAGCGCTAGGAACACCGGGGAGCTGTTTTTT. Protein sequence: CASSATSARNTGELFF.

The CDR3, as DNA: TGTGCCATCACCCTCTCCCCGGACAGGGGTAATGAGCAGTTCTTC. Encoded protein: CAITLSPDRGNEQFF. The V gene is TRBV5-4, the J gene TRBJ2-1, with 9 nucleotides matching TRBD1. V was pared by 9 bases and J by 7 bases, with 14 bases of the junction left unmatched. This CDR3 comprises 15 residues. Germline V gene lookup returns CDR1 SGHNT and CDR2 YYREEE (reference sequence).

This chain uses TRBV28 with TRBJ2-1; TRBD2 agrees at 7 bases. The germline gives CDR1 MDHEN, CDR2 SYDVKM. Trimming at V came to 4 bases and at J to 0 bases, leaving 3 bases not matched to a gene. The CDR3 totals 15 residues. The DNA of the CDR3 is TGTGCCAGCAGTTCCCAGCGGGGCTCCTACAATGAGCAGTTCTTC. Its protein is CASSSQRGSYNEQFF.

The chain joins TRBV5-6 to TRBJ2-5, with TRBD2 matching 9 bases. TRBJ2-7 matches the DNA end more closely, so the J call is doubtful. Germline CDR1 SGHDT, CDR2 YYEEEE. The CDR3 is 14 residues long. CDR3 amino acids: CASSFGTSLYEQYF. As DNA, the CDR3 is TGTGCCAGCAGCTTCGGGACTAGCCTTTACGAGCAGTACTTC.

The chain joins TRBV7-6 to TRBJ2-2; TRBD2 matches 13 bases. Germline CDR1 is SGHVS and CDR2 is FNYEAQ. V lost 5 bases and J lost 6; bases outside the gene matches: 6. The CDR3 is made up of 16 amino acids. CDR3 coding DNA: TGTGCCAGCAGCCTGGGGACTAGCGGGATACCCGGGGAGCTGTTTTTT. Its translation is CASSLGTSGIPGELFF.

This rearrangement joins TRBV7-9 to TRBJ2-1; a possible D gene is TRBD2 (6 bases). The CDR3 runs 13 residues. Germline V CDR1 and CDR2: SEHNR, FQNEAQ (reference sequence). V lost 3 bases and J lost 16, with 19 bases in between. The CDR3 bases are TGTGCCAGCAGCTTGGGCCTAGCGAGAGTTAAATTCTTC. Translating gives CASSLGLARVKFF.

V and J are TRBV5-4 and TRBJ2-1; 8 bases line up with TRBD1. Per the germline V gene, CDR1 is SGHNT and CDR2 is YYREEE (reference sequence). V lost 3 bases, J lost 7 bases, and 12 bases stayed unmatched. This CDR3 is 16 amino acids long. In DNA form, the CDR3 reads TGTGCCAGCAGCTCTGGTGTGGACAGGGTAAAGAATGAGCAGTTCTTC. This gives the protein CASSSGVDRVKNEQFF.

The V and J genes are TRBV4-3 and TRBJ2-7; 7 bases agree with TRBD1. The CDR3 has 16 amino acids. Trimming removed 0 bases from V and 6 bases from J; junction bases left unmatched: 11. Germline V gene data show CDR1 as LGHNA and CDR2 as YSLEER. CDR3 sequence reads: CASSQEVLGGAAEQYF. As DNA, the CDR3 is TGCGCCAGCAGCCAAGAAGTCTTAGGGGGCGCAGCCGAGCAGTACTTC.

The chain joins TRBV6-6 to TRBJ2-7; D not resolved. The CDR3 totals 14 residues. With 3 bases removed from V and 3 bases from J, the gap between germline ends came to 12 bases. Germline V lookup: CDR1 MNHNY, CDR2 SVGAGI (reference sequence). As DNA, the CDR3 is TGTGCCAGCAGTTATCCCCGCAGGTTCTACGAGCAGTACTTC. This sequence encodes CASSYPRRFYEQYF.

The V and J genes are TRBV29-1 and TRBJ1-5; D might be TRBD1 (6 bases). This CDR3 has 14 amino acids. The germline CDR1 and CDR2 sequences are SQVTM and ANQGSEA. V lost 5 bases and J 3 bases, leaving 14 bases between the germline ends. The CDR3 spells CSVSGGQTNQPQHF. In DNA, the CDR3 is TGCAGCGTTTCTGGTGGACAGACCAATCAGCCCCAGCATTTT.

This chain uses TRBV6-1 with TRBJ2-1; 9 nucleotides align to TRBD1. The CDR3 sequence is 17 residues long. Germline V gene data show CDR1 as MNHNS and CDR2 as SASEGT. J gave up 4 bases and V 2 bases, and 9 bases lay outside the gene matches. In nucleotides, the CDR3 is TGTGCCAGCAGTGAAACCTTTCGGGACAGGGAATACAATGAGCAGTTCTTC. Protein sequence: CASSETFRDREYNEQFF.

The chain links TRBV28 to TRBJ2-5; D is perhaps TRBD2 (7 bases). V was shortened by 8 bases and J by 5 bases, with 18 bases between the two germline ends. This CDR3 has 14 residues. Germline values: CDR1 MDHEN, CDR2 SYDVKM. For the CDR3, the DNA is TGTGCCAGCTGGGGGGGGCTTGGCCGGGAGACCCAGTACTTC. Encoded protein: CASWGGLGRETQYF.

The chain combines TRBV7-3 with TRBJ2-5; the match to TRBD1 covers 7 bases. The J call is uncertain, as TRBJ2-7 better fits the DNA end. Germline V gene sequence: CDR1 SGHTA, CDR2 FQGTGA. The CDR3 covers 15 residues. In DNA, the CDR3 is TGTGCCAGCAGCTTACTACAGGGGAACAACTACGAGCAGTACTTC. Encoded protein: CASSLLQGNNYEQYF.

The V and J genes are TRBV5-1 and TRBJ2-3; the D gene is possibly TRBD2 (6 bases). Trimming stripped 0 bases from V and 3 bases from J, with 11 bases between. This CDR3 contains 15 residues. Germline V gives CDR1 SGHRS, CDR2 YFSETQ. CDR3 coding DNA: TGCGCCAGCAGCTTGGCCGATGGGAGGACAGATACGCAGTATTTT. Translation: CASSLADGRTDTQYF.